This T cell receptor beta chain was identified in a study of cytomegalovirus exposure and HLA in healthy donors. Study outcomes and limitations: The authors listed around 150 TCR beta chains as cytomegalovirus-associated.

On this clone itself: The antigen remains unidentified.

This CDR3 comprises 14 residues. The germline V gene has CDR1 SNHLY and CDR2 FYNNEI. The ends were cut back, 6 bases at V and 0 bases at J, with 11 bases in the middle. Method: immunoSEQ multiplex PCR; TCRdb's copy keeps in-frame clones and lacks some. The profile shows roughly 130,000 clones, roughly 86% of them singletons. The sequencing input was PBMCs. J is TRBJ1-2 and V is TRBV2, with D tentatively TRBD1 (6 bases). This receptor was identified in a man aged 25-40 years in good health and CMV-seronegative. The CDR3 region has the DNA TGTGCCAGCAGAAACAGGGTATCTAACTATGGCTACACCTTC. Translated, it gives CASRNRVSNYGYTF.